This is a list of T cell receptor beta chains from one sample in a study of vaccination effects on CD4 cells after COVID-19. Sequenced by immunoSEQ multiplex PCR; TCRdb stores in-frame clones only, minus some. This table holds 73,000 or so clones, 60% to 85% found once. Their target antigens are unknown. The sequencing here drew on CD4+ T cells from PBMCs cultured with SARS-CoV-2 spike peptides, taken before COVID-19 vaccination. These receptors all stem from a human donor who received a COVID-19 vaccine. CDR3s include the opening cysteine and the closing phenylalanine or tryptophan. A D gene is named only where the DNA matches it firmly. Clone size is stated in some rows and not others, as once, few, many or a class when expanded.

J gene,clone size,V gene,D gene,CDR3 protein,CDR3 DNA
TRBJ2-2,NA,TRBV2,NA,CASRLARVNTGELFF,TGTGCCAGCAGGCTGGCGAGGGTGAACACCGGGGAGCTGTTTTTT
TRBJ2-5,NA,TRBV30,NA,CAWSVLGVRETQYF,TGTGCCTGGAGTGTACTTGGGGTGCGGGAGACCCAGTACTTC
TRBJ1-6,NA,TRBV5-1,TRBD1,CASSPLGQGLAALHF,TGCGCCAGCAGCCCTCTGGGACAGGGGCTTGCGGCCCTCCACTTT
TRBJ1-4,NA,TRBV7-2,TRBD1,CASSADRVQNEKLFF,TGTGCCAGCAGCGCAGACAGGGTCCAAAATGAAAAACTGTTTTTT
TRBJ2-3,once,TRBV2,NA,CASSAARFTDTQYF,TGTGCCAGCTCGGCAGCGAGGTTCACAGATACGCAGTATTTT
TRBJ2-1,NA,TRBV19,TRBD2,CASSNRLAGGSSYNEQFF,TGTGCCAGTAGTAACAGACTAGCGGGGGGATCCTCCTACAATGAGCAGTTCTTC
TRBJ2-1,NA,TRBV5-1,TRBD1,CASRATGGDYNEQFF,TGCGCCAGCAGGGCCACAGGGGGCGACTACAATGAGCAGTTCTTC
TRBJ1-4,NA,TRBV3-1/TRBV3-2,TRBD1,CASRHTGGAGEKLFF,TGTGCCAGCAGACATACAGGGGGCGCGGGAGAAAAACTGTTTTTT
TRBJ1-1,NA,TRBV7-2,NA,CASRGGRGRNTEAFF,TGTGCCAGTCGGGGCGGTAGGGGTCGGAACACTGAAGCTTTCTTT
TRBJ2-1,few,TRBV6-2/TRBV6-3,TRBD2,CASSYRLAAGRRNEQFF,TGTGCCAGCAGTTACAGGCTAGCGGCGGGCCGCCGCAATGAGCAGTTCTTC
TRBJ2-2,NA,TRBV5-1,TRBD1,CASSPIWTGGTGELFF,TGCGCCAGCAGCCCCATTTGGACAGGCGGCACCGGGGAGCTGTTTTTT
TRBJ2-3,NA,TRBV7-3,TRBD2,CASSRTSADTQYF,TGTGCCAGCAGCAGGACTAGCGCAGATACGCAGTATTTT
TRBJ2-2,NA,TRBV11-3,NA,CASSPTTSATGELFF,TGTGCCAGCAGCCCCACGACTAGTGCAACCGGGGAGCTGTTTTTT
TRBJ2-1,NA,TRBV18,NA,CASSPELSSYNEQFF,TGTGCCAGCTCACCAGAACTGAGCTCCTACAATGAGCAGTTCTTC
TRBJ1-1,NA,TRBV6-1,NA,CASSEPRATTEAFF,TGTGCCAGCAGTGAACCAAGGGCGACCACTGAAGCTTTCTTT
TRBJ1-2,NA,TRBV2,NA,CASRVNYGYTF,TGTGCCAGCAGGGTAAACTATGGCTACACCTTC
TRBJ1-3,NA,TRBV18,NA,CASSLLDTSGNTIYF,TGTGCCAGCTCACTTTTGGACACCTCTGGAAACACCATATATTTT
TRBJ2-5,NA,TRBV2,NA,CASNSEQFGAQYF,TGTGCCAGCAATAGCGAGCAGTTCGGGGCCCAGTACTTC
TRBJ2-2,NA,TRBV6-5,NA,CASSSGVRNTGELFF,TGTGCCAGCAGTTCGGGGGTGCGGAACACCGGGGAGCTGTTTTTT
TRBJ1-5,NA,TRBV18,NA,CASSPWAGDNQPQHF,TGTGCCAGCTCACCATGGGCGGGGGACAATCAGCCCCAGCATTTT
TRBJ1-5,NA,TRBV28,NA,CASSLYAQPQHF,TGTGCCAGCAGTTTATATGCTCAGCCCCAGCATTTT
TRBJ2-5,NA,TRBV27,TRBD1,CASSLRQGGPQETQYF,TGTGCCAGCAGTTTAAGACAGGGGGGCCCACAAGAGACCCAGTACTTC
TRBJ1-5,NA,TRBV7-2,TRBD1,CASSLSRTGPNQPQHF,TGTGCCAGCAGCTTGAGCAGGACAGGGCCTAATCAGCCCCAGCATTTT
TRBJ1-2,NA,TRBV6-1,NA,CASSDLGPGSDGYTF,TGTGCCAGCAGTGACCTTGGACCAGGGAGCGATGGCTACACCTTC
TRBJ2-1,NA,TRBV18,TRBD2,CASSPSSGAYNEQFF,TGTGCCAGCTCACCATCTAGCGGGGCCTACAATGAGCAGTTCTTC
TRBJ2-3,NA,TRBV19,NA,CASTTSGRGDTDTQYF,TGTGCCAGTACCACCTCAGGGCGGGGCGACACAGATACGCAGTATTTT
TRBJ1-6,NA,TRBV28,NA,CASSWSTRPLHF,TGTGCCAGCAGTTGGAGCACTAGGCCCCTCCACTTT
TRBJ1-6,NA,TRBV11-2,TRBD1,CASSWDSSNSPLHF,TGTGCCAGCAGCTGGGACAGCTCCAATTCACCCCTCCACTTT
TRBJ2-1,NA,TRBV15,TRBD1,CATSIRTGGSNEQFF,TGTGCCACCAGCATCCGGACAGGGGGAAGCAATGAGCAGTTCTTC
TRBJ2-5,NA,TRBV5-1,TRBD1,CASSSQGSQETQYF,TGCGCCAGCAGCTCACAGGGGTCGCAGGAGACCCAGTACTTC
TRBJ2-5,NA,TRBV11-2,NA,CASSEKTTFQETQYF,TGTGCCAGCAGCGAGAAAACAACGTTCCAAGAGACCCAGTACTTC
TRBJ2-5,once,TRBV2,TRBD2,CASSEQGLGPPKETQYF,TGTGCCAGCAGTGAACAGGGACTAGGCCCCCCCAAAGAGACCCAGTACTTC
TRBJ2-5,NA,TRBV7-2,NA,CASSSRQGGETQYF,TGTGCCAGCAGCTCCCGACAGGGAGGGGAGACCCAGTACTTC
TRBJ1-2,once,TRBV5-1,NA,CASSPSNGDYGYTF,TGCGCCAGCAGCCCAAGCAACGGGGACTATGGCTACACCTTC
TRBJ2-5,NA,TRBV7-2,NA,CASSFAQETQYF,TGTGCCAGCAGCTTCGCACAAGAGACCCAGTACTTC
TRBJ1-1,NA,TRBV18,TRBD1,CASSPGAGGGSEAFF,TGTGCCAGCTCACCGGGGGCAGGGGGCGGTTCTGAAGCTTTCTTT
TRBJ2-3,NA,TRBV12-5,NA,CASGLVEGWPSTDTQYF,TGTGCTAGTGGTTTGGTGGAGGGTTGGCCTAGCACAGATACGCAGTATTTT
TRBJ1-2,NA,TRBV9,TRBD1,CASSEDRAGGYTF,TGTGCCAGCAGCGAGGACAGGGCAGGGGGCTACACCTTC
TRBJ1-5,once,TRBV6-5,NA,CASRQGNQPQHF,TGTGCCAGCAGGCAGGGTAATCAGCCCCAGCATTTT
TRBJ2-5,NA,TRBV15,TRBD1,CATSGGQQETQYF,TGTGCCACCAGCGGGGGACAGCAAGAGACCCAGTACTTC
TRBJ1-2,NA,TRBV5-1,NA,CASTPFLGGNYGYTF,TGCGCCAGCACCCCTTTTCTGGGTGGGAACTATGGCTACACCTTC
TRBJ1-6,few,TRBV7-2,NA,CASSLVQGSYNSPLHF,TGTGCCAGCAGCTTAGTACAGGGTTCCTATAATTCACCCCTCCACTTT
TRBJ1-1,NA,TRBV5-1,TRBD1,CASSAGQGAGTEAFF,TGCGCCAGCAGCGCGGGACAGGGGGCGGGTACTGAAGCTTTCTTT
TRBJ1-2,NA,TRBV6-6,NA,CASSYAGENWGYTF,TGTGCCAGCAGTTACGCCGGCGAAAACTGGGGCTACACCTTC
TRBJ2-5,NA,TRBV7-2,TRBD2,CASSLELAGGGETQYF,TGTGCCAGCAGCTTAGAGCTAGCGGGGGGCGGAGAGACCCAGTACTTC
TRBJ2-6,NA,TRBV7-2,NA,CASSLEAGVDSGANVLTF,TGTGCCAGCAGCTTAGAAGCGGGTGTTGACTCTGGGGCCAACGTCCTGACTTTC
TRBJ2-3,NA,TRBV24-1,NA,CATRGTSTDTQYF,TGTGCCACCCGCGGTACTTCCACAGATACGCAGTATTTT
TRBJ2-1,NA,TRBV7-3,NA,CASSLTGAGDNEQFF,TGTGCCAGCAGCTTAACAGGGGCAGGAGACAATGAGCAGTTCTTC
TRBJ2-5,few,TRBV7-2,TRBD1,CASTRGQLETQYF,TGTGCCAGCACCCGGGGACAGCTAGAGACCCAGTACTTC
TRBJ1-2,NA,TRBV5-6,TRBD1,CASSPNRGRGPNYGYTF,TGTGCCAGCAGCCCAAACAGGGGGCGCGGACCAAACTATGGCTACACCTTC
TRBJ2-5,NA,TRBV12-3/TRBV12-4,NA,CASSHRRRETQYF,TGTGCCAGCAGCCATCGTCGAAGGGAGACCCAGTACTTC
TRBJ2-4,NA,TRBV6-5,TRBD1,CASRPEGQGQNIQYF,TGTGCCAGCCGTCCCGAAGGACAGGGACAAAACATTCAGTACTTC
TRBJ2-5,NA,TRBV28,TRBD2,CASSSLGLAGQETQYF,TGTGCCAGCAGCTCACTGGGACTAGCGGGCCAAGAGACCCAGTACTTC
TRBJ1-1,few,TRBV18,NA,CASQGTGGTEAFF,TGTGCCAGCCAAGGGACGGGGGGCACTGAAGCTTTCTTT
TRBJ2-2,few,TRBV10-1,NA,CASSSGREAGELFF,TGCGCCAGCAGTTCAGGGAGAGAGGCCGGGGAGCTGTTTTTT
TRBJ2-3,NA,TRBV5-1,NA,CASSLVQGTDTQYF,TGCGCCAGCAGCTTGGTACAGGGCACAGATACGCAGTATTTT
TRBJ1-5,NA,TRBV10-2,NA,CASSEFIGQPQHF,TGCGCCAGCAGTGAGTTTATAGGTCAGCCCCAGCATTTT
TRBJ2-5,once,TRBV6-5,TRBD1,CASRGQGVETQYF,TGTGCCAGCAGAGGACAGGGAGTGGAGACCCAGTACTTC
TRBJ2-2,NA,TRBV3-1/TRBV3-2,TRBD2,CASSPRTSDVGELFF,TGTGCCAGCAGCCCCCGGACTAGCGACGTCGGGGAGCTGTTTTTT
TRBJ1-4,NA,TRBV5-1,TRBD1,CASRPGTGGEKLFF,TGCGCCAGCAGGCCCGGGACAGGGGGGGAAAAACTGTTTTTT